This TCR beta chain was identified during a study of T cell changes during pregnancy in multiple sclerosis. In germline, CDR1 is SNHLY, CDR2 FYNNEI. CDR3 length: 15 amino acids. Trimming left V 8 bases short and J 5 bases short, with 21 bases between. Clones were read by immunoSEQ multiplex PCR, and TCRdb kept only the in-frame ones, dropping some. Here the sample spans some 20,000 clones, roughly nine tenths being singletons. This clone has just a few counts. The TCR comes from a female donor in good health, enrolled as a control in a pregnancy study. The sample was CD8+ T cells from peripheral blood mononuclear cells, taken after pregnancy. The V gene is TRBV2, the J gene TRBJ1-2; D not resolved. This chain's CDR3 is CASLSTVGEEYGYTF. As DNA, the CDR3 is TGTGCCAGCCTTAGTACGGTCGGGGAAGAATATGGCTACACCTTC.